The entry below describes one T cell receptor beta chain. Its antigen is not known. The source of the sample is a study of OX40 agonist ivuxolimab in advanced cancers. Overall study findings and caveats: Nonresponders included some who also had low normalized T-cell clonal expansion. Expanded peripheral T-cell antigen specificity went undetermined.

This table comes from immunoSEQ multiplex PCR, and its TCRdb copy is limited to in-frame clones, with some not included. The repertoire holds more than 50,000 clones, with around 89% as singletons. The CDR3 spans 17 residues. Trimming at V came to 6 bases and at J to 2 bases, leaving 10 bases not matched to a gene. Germline CDR1 LNHDA, CDR2 SQIVND (reference sequence). This receptor was obtained from an adult with an advanced solid tumor such as melanoma, head and neck, liver or kidney cancer. The sequences come from CD4+ or CD8+ T cells sorted from blood, collected in a trial of the OX40 agonist ivuxolimab. The chain combines TRBV19 with TRBJ2-2, with TRBD1 matching over 9 bases. In DNA, the CDR3 is TGTGCCAGTAGGGAGGCCGGGACAGGGCATAACACCGGGGAGCTGTTTTTT. As protein: CASREAGTGHNTGELFF.